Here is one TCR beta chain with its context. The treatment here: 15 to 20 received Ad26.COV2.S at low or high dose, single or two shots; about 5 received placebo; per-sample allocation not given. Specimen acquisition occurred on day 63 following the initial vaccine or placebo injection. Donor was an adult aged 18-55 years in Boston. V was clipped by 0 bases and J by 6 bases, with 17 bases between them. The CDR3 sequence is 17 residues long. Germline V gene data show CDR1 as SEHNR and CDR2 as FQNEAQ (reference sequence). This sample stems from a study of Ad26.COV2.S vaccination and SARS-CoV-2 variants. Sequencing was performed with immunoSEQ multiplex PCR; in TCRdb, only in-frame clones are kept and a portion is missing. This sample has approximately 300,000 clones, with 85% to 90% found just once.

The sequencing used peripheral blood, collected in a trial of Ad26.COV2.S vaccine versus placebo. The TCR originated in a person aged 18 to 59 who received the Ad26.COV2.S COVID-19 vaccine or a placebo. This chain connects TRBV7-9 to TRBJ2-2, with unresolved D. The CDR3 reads CASSLASSGLFSGELFF. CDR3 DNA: TGTGCCAGCAGCTTAGCGTCCTCGGGTTTATTCTCCGGGGAGCTGTTTTTT.